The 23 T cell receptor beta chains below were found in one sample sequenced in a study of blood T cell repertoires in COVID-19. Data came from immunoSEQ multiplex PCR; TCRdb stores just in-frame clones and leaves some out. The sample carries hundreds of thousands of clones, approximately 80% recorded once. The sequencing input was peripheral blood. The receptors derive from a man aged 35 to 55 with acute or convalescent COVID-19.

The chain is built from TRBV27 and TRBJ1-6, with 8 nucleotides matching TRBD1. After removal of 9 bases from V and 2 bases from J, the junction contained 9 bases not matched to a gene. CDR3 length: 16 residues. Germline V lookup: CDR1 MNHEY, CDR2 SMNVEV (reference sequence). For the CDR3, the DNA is TGTGCCAGTCTACAGGGGGGGAGCCCCTATAATTCACCCCTCCACTTT. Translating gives CASLQGGSPYNSPLHF.

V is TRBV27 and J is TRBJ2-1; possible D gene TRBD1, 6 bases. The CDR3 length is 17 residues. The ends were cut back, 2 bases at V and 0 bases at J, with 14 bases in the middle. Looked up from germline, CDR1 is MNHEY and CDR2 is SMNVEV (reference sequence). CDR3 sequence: CASSLNDRFSSYNEQFF. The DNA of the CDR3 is TGTGCCAGCAGTTTAAATGACAGGTTTAGCTCCTACAATGAGCAGTTCTTC.

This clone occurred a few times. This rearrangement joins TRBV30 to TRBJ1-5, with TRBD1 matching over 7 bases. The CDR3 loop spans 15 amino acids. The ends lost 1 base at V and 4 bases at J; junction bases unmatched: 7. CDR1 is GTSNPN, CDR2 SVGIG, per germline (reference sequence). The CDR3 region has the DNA TGTGCCTGGAGTGGCGGACAGGAGCTAAATCAGCCCCAGCATTTT. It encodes CAWSGGQELNQPQHF.

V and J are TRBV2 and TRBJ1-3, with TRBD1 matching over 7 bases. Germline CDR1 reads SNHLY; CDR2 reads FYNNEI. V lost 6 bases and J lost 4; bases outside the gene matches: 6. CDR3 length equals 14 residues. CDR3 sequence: CASRHRGEGNTIYF. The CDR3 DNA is TGTGCCAGCAGGCACAGGGGCGAGGGAAACACCATATATTTT.

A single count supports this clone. CDR3 coding DNA: TGTGCCAGCAGCTTTACAGGTCTGCTGAACTATGGCTACACCTTC. Protein product: CASSFTGLLNYGYTF. The chain recombines TRBV7-3 with TRBJ1-2; D might be TRBD1 (5 bases). The CDR3 is 15 residues long. Trimming took 3 bases from V and 2 from J, leaving 13 bases between them. Germline V gene lookup returns CDR1 SGHTA and CDR2 FQGTGA.

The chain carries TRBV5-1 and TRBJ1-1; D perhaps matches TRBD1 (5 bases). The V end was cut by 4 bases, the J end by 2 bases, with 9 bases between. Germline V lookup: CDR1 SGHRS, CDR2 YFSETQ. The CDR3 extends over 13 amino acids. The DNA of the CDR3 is TGCGCCAGCAGCCCGGGGGACAACACTGAAGCTTTCTTT. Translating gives CASSPGDNTEAFF.

The CDR3 reads CASTRAESVGAFF. The CDR3 nucleotides are TGTGCCAGCACCAGGGCAGAGAGTGTAGGAGCTTTCTTT. V usage is TRBV7-9 and J usage is TRBJ1-1; D might be TRBD1 (5 bases). The CDR3 sequence is 13 residues long. Trimming cost V 7 bases and J 10 bases, with 19 bases left between them. Germline V gene lookup returns CDR1 SEHNR and CDR2 FQNEAQ (reference sequence). Drawing the rest from reference TRBV7-9 and TRBJ1-1, the complete variable domain is DTGVSQNPRHKITKRGQNVTFRCDPISEHNRLYWYRQTLGQGPEFLTYFQNEAQLEKSRLLSDRFSAERPKGSFSTLEIQRTEQGDSAMYLCASTRAESVGAFFGQGTRLTVV.

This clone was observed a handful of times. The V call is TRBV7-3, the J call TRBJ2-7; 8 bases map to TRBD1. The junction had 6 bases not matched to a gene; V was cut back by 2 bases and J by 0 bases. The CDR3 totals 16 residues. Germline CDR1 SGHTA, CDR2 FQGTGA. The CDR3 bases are TGTGCCAGCAGCTTAGGCCAGGGGGCGGTCTCCTACGAGCAGTACTTC. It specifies CASSLGQGAVSYEQYF.

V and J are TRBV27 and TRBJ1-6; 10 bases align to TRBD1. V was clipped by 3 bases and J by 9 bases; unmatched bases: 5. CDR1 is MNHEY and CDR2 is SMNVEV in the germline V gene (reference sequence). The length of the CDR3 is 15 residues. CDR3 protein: CASSFRDRGFSPLHF. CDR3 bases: TGTGCCAGCAGTTTCCGGGACAGGGGTTTTTCACCCCTCCACTTT.

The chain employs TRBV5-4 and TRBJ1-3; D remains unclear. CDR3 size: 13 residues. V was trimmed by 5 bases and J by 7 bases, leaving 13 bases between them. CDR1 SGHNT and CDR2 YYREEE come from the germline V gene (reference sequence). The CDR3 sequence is CASSLANSNTIYF. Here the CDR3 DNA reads TGTGCCAGCAGTTTAGCCAACTCCAACACCATATATTTT.

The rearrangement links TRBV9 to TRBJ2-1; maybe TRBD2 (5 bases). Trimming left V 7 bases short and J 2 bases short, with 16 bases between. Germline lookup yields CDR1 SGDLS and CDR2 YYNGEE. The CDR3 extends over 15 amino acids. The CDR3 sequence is CASHAGVGTYNEQFF. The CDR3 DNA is TGTGCCAGCCACGCCGGGGTAGGTACCTACAATGAGCAGTTCTTC.

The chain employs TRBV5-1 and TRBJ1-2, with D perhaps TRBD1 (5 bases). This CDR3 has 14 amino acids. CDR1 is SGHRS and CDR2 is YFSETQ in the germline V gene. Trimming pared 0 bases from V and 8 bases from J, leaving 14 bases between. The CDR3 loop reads CASSLEAGLEGYTF. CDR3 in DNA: TGCGCCAGCAGCTTGGAGGCAGGGCTAGAAGGCTACACCTTC.

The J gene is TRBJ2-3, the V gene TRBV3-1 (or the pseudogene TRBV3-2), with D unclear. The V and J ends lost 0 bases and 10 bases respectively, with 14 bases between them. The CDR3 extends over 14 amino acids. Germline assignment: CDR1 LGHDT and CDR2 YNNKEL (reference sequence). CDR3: CASSQDLASSAQYF. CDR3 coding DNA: TGTGCCAGCAGCCAAGATTTGGCTAGTTCAGCGCAGTATTTT.

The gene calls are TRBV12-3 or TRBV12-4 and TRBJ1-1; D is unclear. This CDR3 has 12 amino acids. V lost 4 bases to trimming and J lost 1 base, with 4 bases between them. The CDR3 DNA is TGTGCCAGCAGTTACAAGAACACTGAAGCTTTCTTT. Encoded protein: CASSYKNTEAFF.

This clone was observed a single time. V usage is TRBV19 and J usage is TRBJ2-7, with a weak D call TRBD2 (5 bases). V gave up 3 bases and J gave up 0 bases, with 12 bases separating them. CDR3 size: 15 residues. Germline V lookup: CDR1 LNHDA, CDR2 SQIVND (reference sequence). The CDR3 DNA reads TGTGCCAGTAGTATTCGAAGGGAGCCCTCCTACGAGCAGTACTTC. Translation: CASSIRREPSYEQYF.

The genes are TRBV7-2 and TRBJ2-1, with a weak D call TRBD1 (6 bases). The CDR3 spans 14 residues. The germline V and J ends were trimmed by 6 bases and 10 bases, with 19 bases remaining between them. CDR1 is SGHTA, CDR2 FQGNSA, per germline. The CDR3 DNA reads TGTGCCAGCAGGAATATGGGCAGGGGAGACGAGCAGTTCTTC. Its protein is CASRNMGRGDEQFF.

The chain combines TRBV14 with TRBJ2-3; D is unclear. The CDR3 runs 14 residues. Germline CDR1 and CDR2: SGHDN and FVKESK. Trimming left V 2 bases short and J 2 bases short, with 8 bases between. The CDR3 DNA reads TGTGCCAGCAGCCAATCTGTCCTCACAGATACGCAGTATTTT. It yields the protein CASSQSVLTDTQYF.

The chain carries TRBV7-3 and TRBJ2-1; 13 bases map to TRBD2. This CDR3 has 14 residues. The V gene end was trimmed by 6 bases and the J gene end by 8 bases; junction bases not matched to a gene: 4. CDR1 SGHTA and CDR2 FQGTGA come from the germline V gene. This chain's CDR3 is CASSTGTSGDEQFF. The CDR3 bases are TGTGCCAGCAGTACCGGGACTAGCGGGGATGAGCAGTTCTTC.

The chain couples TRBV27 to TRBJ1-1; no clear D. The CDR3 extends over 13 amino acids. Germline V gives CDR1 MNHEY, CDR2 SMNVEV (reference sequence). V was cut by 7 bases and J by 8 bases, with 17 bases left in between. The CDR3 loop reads CASTLNGVGEAFF. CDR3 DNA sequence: TGTGCCAGCACCCTCAACGGGGTTGGAGAAGCTTTCTTT.

CDR3 nucleotide sequence: TGCGCCAGCAGACTTGGGGGGTCTTTCGCCGGGGAGCTGTTTTTT. Encoded protein: CASRLGGSFAGELFF. This chain joins TRBV4-1 and TRBJ2-2; D possibly corresponds to TRBD2 (6 bases). The V gene lost 6 bases and the J gene lost 6 bases, with 17 bases spanning the gap. The CDR3 consists of 15 residues. Germline CDR1 MGHRA, CDR2 YSYEKL.

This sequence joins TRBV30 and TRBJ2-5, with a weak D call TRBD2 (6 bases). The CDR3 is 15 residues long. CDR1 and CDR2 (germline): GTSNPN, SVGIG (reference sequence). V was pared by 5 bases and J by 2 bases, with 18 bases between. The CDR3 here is CAWGHGRDSQETQYF. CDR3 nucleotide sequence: TGTGCCTGGGGCCATGGGCGGGACTCACAAGAGACCCAGTACTTC.

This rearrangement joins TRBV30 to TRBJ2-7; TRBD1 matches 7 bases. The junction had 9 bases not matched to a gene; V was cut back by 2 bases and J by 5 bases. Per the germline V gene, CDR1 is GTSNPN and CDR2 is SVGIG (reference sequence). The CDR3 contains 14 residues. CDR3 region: CAWSQLTGSHEQYF. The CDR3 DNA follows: TGTGCCTGGAGTCAGCTGACAGGGTCCCACGAGCAGTACTTC.

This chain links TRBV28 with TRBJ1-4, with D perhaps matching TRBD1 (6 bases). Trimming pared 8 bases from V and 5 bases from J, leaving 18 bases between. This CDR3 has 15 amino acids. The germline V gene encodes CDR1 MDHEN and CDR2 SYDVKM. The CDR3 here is CASGSGTLENEKLFF. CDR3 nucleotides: TGTGCCAGCGGATCCGGGACACTCGAAAATGAAAAACTGTTTTTT.